Listed below are T cell receptor beta chains from one sample, sequenced in a study of OX40 agonist ivuxolimab in advanced cancers. Sequencing was performed with immunoSEQ multiplex PCR; in TCRdb, only in-frame clones are kept and a portion is missing. The sample shows about 77,000 clones, under 90% of them seen only once. Sequences were derived from CD4+ or CD8+ T cells sorted from blood, sampled in a trial of the OX40 agonist ivuxolimab. These receptor sequences come from an adult with an advanced solid tumor such as melanoma, head and neck, liver or kidney cancer. Each CDR3 is given with its conserved first and last residue. The D gene is left open where the match is weak. Expanded clones are given a class, and other clones once, few, many or no size at all.

d_call j_call clone_size v_call cdr3_aa cdr3_nt
- TRBJ1-4 - TRBV10-3 CASSYRPNEKLFF TGTGCCAGCAGTTACAGGCCCAATGAAAAACTGTTTTTT
TRBD1 TRBJ1-2 - TRBV4-2 CASSQDDRANYGYTF TGTGCCAGCAGCCAAGATGACAGGGCGAACTATGGCTACACCTTC
TRBD1 TRBJ2-7 - TRBV11-2 CASSLGQGASRTSYEQYF TGTGCCAGCAGCTTAGGACAGGGGGCCTCCCGAACCTCCTACGAGCAGTACTTC
TRBD1 TRBJ1-1 once TRBV7-2 CASSPRVTGGFSEAFF TGTGCCAGCAGCCCCAGGGTGACAGGGGGCTTCTCTGAAGCTTTCTTT
TRBD1 TRBJ2-2 - TRBV19 CASSMEGQGWSTGELFF TGTGCCAGTAGTATGGAAGGACAGGGTTGGAGCACCGGGGAGCTGTTTTTT
- TRBJ2-1 - TRBV14 CASSQRLGGVLNEQFF TGTGCCAGCAGCCAAAGGTTAGGGGGGGTCTTGAATGAGCAGTTCTTC
TRBD2 TRBJ2-1 - TRBV6-4 CASSYLAGFGEQFF TGTGCCAGCAGTTACCTAGCGGGATTTGGTGAGCAGTTCTTC
TRBD2 TRBJ2-1 - TRBV5-1 CASSFNLAGGYNEQFF TGCGCCAGCAGCTTCAATCTAGCGGGAGGGTACAATGAGCAGTTCTTC
- TRBJ2-5 - TRBV18 CASSPPLETQYF TGTGCCAGCTCACCACCGCTAGAGACCCAGTACTTC
TRBD1 TRBJ1-4 - TRBV5-4 CASSGGTANDEKLFF TGTGCCAGCAGCGGTGGGACAGCCAATGATGAAAAACTGTTTTTT
- TRBJ1-2 - TRBV5-1 CASSLGQGGDGYTF TGCGCCAGCAGCTTGGGGCAGGGAGGGGATGGCTACACCTTC
TRBD2 TRBJ2-5 - TRBV6-5 CASSWGEGPRETQYF TGTGCCAGCAGTTGGGGGGAGGGGCCCCGAGAGACCCAGTACTTC
TRBD1 TRBJ1-1 - TRBV30 CAWRRDRMNTEAFF TGTGCCTGGAGACGGGACAGGATGAACACTGAAGCTTTCTTT
- TRBJ2-1 - TRBV28 CASSGAYNEQFF TGTGCCAGCAGTGGGGCATACAATGAGCAGTTCTTC
- TRBJ1-1 - TRBV11-3 CASSLGQGTEAFF TGTGCCAGCAGCTTAGGTCAAGGCACTGAAGCTTTCTTT
- TRBJ2-3 - TRBV15 CATSREGRDTQYF TGTGCCACCAGCAGAGAGGGGCGGGATACGCAGTATTTT
- TRBJ2-3 - TRBV7-2 CASSLEDTQYF TGTGCCAGCAGCTTAGAAGATACGCAGTATTTT
- TRBJ2-7 once TRBV30 CAWGGPYYEQYF TGTGCCTGGGGCGGGCCCTACTACGAGCAGTACTTC
TRBD2 TRBJ2-3 - TRBV7-6 CASSLWGPGRRLAGSTDTQYF TGTGCCAGCAGCTTATGGGGACCAGGGCGGAGACTAGCGGGCAGCACAGATACGCAGTATTTT
- TRBJ1-2 - TRBV7-6 CASSAGHNYGYTF TGTGCCAGCAGCGCGGGACATAACTATGGCTACACCTTC
- TRBJ1-1 - TRBV15 CATSGRGARAGEAFF TGTGCCACCAGCGGACGGGGGGCTAGGGCCGGTGAAGCTTTCTTT
- TRBJ2-7 once TRBV18 CASSPPGSDEQYF TGTGCCAGCTCACCACCGGGCTCGGACGAGCAGTACTTC
TRBD1 TRBJ2-7 - TRBV5-1 CASTKPGQGPYEQYF TGCGCCAGCACGAAGCCGGGACAGGGTCCCTACGAGCAGTACTTC
- TRBJ1-2 once TRBV5-1 CASSLEVGGIYGYTF TGCGCCAGCAGCCTGGAAGTGGGGGGGATATATGGCTACACCTTC
TRBD2 TRBJ2-7 - TRBV18 CASSGGAAELTARDEQYF TGTGCCAGCTCCGGGGGGGCGGCGGAACTTACCGCCAGGGACGAGCAGTACTTC
TRBD2 TRBJ2-5 - TRBV4-1 CASSQGSGGAYQETQYF TGCGCCAGCAGCCAAGGTAGCGGGGGGGCGTACCAAGAGACCCAGTACTTC
- TRBJ2-5 once TRBV30 CAWSLKETQYF TGTGCCTGGAGCCTAAAAGAGACCCAGTACTTC
- TRBJ2-5 - TRBV18 CASSSVGGSETQYF TGTGCCAGCTCATCCGTAGGGGGATCAGAGACCCAGTACTTC
- TRBJ1-1 - TRBV18 CASSPPGRKTEAFF TGTGCCAGCTCCCCCCCGGGGAGGAAAACTGAAGCTTTCTTT
- TRBJ2-5 - TRBV5-4 CASTFEGVLARVSQETQYF TGTGCCAGCACCTTCGAAGGGGTCCTAGCAAGGGTATCCCAAGAGACCCAGTACTTC
TRBD1 TRBJ1-6 - TRBV11-2 CASSLDRGLPLHF TGTGCCAGCAGCTTAGACAGGGGGCTACCCCTCCACTTT
- TRBJ2-1 - TRBV9 CASSVERRYNEQFF TGTGCCAGCAGCGTAGAGAGGCGGTACAATGAGCAGTTCTTC
TRBD1 TRBJ2-6 - TRBV9 CASSLSGGAGANVLTF TGTGCCAGCAGCCTGTCAGGGGGCGCTGGGGCCAACGTCCTGACTTTC
TRBD1 TRBJ1-4 - TRBV19 CASSFRQGNEKLFF TGTGCCAGTAGTTTCCGACAGGGAAACGAAAAACTGTTTTTT
TRBD1 TRBJ1-3 - TRBV19 CASRTGAGNTIYF TGTGCCAGTAGGACAGGGGCTGGAAACACCATATATTTT
- TRBJ1-2 - TRBV29-1 CSARFRQTTNYGYTF TGCAGCGCGAGGTTTAGGCAGACAACTAACTATGGCTACACCTTC
- TRBJ2-3 - TRBV30 CAWSVGPDNTQYF TGTGCCTGGAGTGTAGGACCGGACAATACGCAGTATTTT